Shown below are 27 T cell receptor beta chains from a single sample sequenced in a study of blood T cell repertoires in COVID-19. The method was immunoSEQ multiplex PCR; TCRdb's version includes in-frame clones alone and lacks a portion of them. Of about 340,000 clones in the sample, more than 70% were seen once. The sequenced material came from peripheral blood. Receptors were obtained from a woman in her 70s with COVID-19, enrolled during active disease.

This chain uses TRBV27 with TRBJ2-7; 7 nucleotides align to TRBD2. Germline V lookup: CDR1 MNHEY, CDR2 SMNVEV (reference sequence). J was trimmed by 4 bases and V by 3 bases; bases with no gene match: 6. The length of the CDR3 is 14 residues. The CDR3 here is CASSFRASGYEQYF. CDR3 in DNA: TGTGCCAGCAGTTTTCGGGCTAGCGGTTACGAGCAGTACTTC.

The gene calls are TRBV30 and TRBJ2-5, with D possibly matching TRBD1 (6 bases). Per germline, CDR1 GTSNPN and CDR2 SVGIG (reference sequence). The CDR3 runs to 12 residues. With 3 bases removed from V and 5 bases from J, the gap between germline ends came to 10 bases. This chain's CDR3 is CAWSPQGETQYF. CDR3 nucleotide sequence: TGTGCCTGGAGCCCTCAGGGGGAGACCCAGTACTTC.

This sequence joins TRBV29-1 and TRBJ2-7; a weak D match, TRBD2 (7 bases). Per germline, CDR1 SQVTM and CDR2 ANQGSEA. V gave up 7 bases and J gave up 5 bases, with 15 bases separating them. This CDR3 has 12 amino acids. Here the CDR3 reads CSGLGGGNEQYF. The CDR3 DNA is TGCAGCGGCCTGGGGGGGGGCAACGAGCAGTACTTC.

The chain employs TRBV14 and TRBJ2-7; D gene ambiguous. The V end lost 5 bases, the J end lost 1 base, and 18 bases lay between the germline ends. The CDR3 is 16 residues long. Germline CDR1 reads SGHDN; CDR2 reads FVKESK. The CDR3 DNA is TGTGCCAGCAGCGGTAAGCCACAGACCCCATCCTACGAGCAGTACTTC. The encoded protein is CASSGKPQTPSYEQYF.

The chain couples TRBV9 to TRBJ1-1; D may be TRBD1 (6 bases). V lost 0 bases to trimming and J lost 2 bases, with 11 bases between them. Germline CDR1 SGDLS, CDR2 YYNGEE. This CDR3 comprises 15 residues. DNA for the CDR3: TGTGCCAGCAGCGTAGATGGGGGCGTCAACACTGAAGCTTTCTTT. As protein: CASSVDGGVNTEAFF.

This chain uses TRBV7-2 with TRBJ1-2, with 7 positions matching TRBD1. This CDR3 has 13 residues. Trimming took 5 bases from V and 6 from J; bases not matched to a gene: 6. CDR1 and CDR2 (germline): SGHTA, FQGNSA. Here the CDR3 reads CASSLRGQNGYTF. The CDR3 DNA follows: TGTGCCAGCAGCCTAAGGGGGCAGAATGGCTACACCTTC.

This clone was detected only a few times. The genes are TRBV5-1 and TRBJ1-6; D might be TRBD1 (6 bases). The CDR3 totals 14 residues. V dropped 4 bases and J dropped 6 bases, with 11 bases sitting between them. Germline V gene sequence: CDR1 SGHRS, CDR2 YFSETQ. This CDR3 reads CASSLTGPNSPLHF. The CDR3 DNA reads TGCGCCAGCAGCCTGACAGGTCCTAATTCACCCCTCCACTTT.

The rearrangement joins TRBV5-1 to TRBJ2-7, with D perhaps matching TRBD1 (5 bases). In germline, CDR1 is SGHRS, CDR2 YFSETQ. Trimming took off 0 bases at V and 5 bases at J, with 12 bases between the two ends. This CDR3 contains 14 residues. The CDR3, as DNA: TGCGCCAGCAGCTTGGGGCAGGGAATCGACGAGCAGTACTTC. This gives the protein CASSLGQGIDEQYF.

The chain carries TRBV10-1 and TRBJ2-5; the match to TRBD2 covers 11 bases. The CDR3 runs to 16 residues. CDR1 and CDR2 (germline): WNHNN, SYGVQD (reference sequence). V gave up 6 bases and J gave up 0 bases; unmatched junction bases: 6. The CDR3 DNA reads as TGCGCCAGCAGCGGGACTAGCGGAACGTACCAAGAGACCCAGTACTTC. Its translation: CASSGTSGTYQETQYF.

The rearrangement joins TRBV5-8 to TRBJ2-6; D perhaps matches TRBD1 (6 bases). The CDR3 has 17 amino acids. CDR1 is SGHTS and CDR2 is YDEGEE in the germline V gene. V lost 1 base and J 0 bases, leaving 11 bases between the germline ends. The CDR3 DNA sequence: TGTGCCAGCAGCTTGCGGGACATACCCTCTGGGGCCAACGTCCTGACTTTC. Protein: CASSLRDIPSGANVLTF.

For this clone: The junction departs from germline at one end; a sequencing error may be responsible. This rearrangement joins TRBV10-1 to TRBJ1-3; possibly TRBD1 for D (6 bases). The CDR3 contains 11 residues. The germline gives CDR1 WNHNN, CDR2 SYGVQD (reference sequence). The CDR3, as DNA: TGCGCCAGCAGTGCGGGGGGCTCGGACCTCTTT. Its translation is CASSAGGSDLF.

The V and J genes are TRBV12-3 or TRBV12-4 and TRBJ1-1; D is unclear. Trimming stripped 5 bases from V and 4 bases from J, with 11 bases between. The length of the CDR3 is 13 residues. The CDR3 is CASSPPGGTEAFF. Written as DNA, the CDR3 is TGTGCCAGCAGTCCGCCGGGTGGCACTGAAGCTTTCTTT.

For this clone: This sample includes further DNA sequences coding for the same CDR3. The chain joins TRBV30 to TRBJ2-5; D gene unclear. The V end lost 0 bases, the J end lost 5 bases, and 4 bases lay between the germline ends. The germline V gene has CDR1 GTSNPN and CDR2 SVGIG (reference sequence). This CDR3 region has 11 residues. This chain's CDR3 is CAWSVLETQYF. The CDR3 region has the DNA TGTGCCTGGAGTGTACTTGAGACCCAGTACTTC.

The genes are TRBV30 and TRBJ2-3, with 7 positions matching TRBD2. The V and J ends lost 0 bases and 6 bases, in that order; junction bases with no gene match: 6. CDR1 GTSNPN and CDR2 SVGIG come from the germline V gene (reference sequence). The CDR3 totals 14 residues. The DNA for the CDR3 is TGTGCCTGGAGTGTATTGGGGGGGGAGGATACGCAGTATTTT. Translation gives CAWSVLGGEDTQYF. The whole variable domain, filled in from reference TRBV30 and TRBJ2-3, reads SQTIHQWPATLVQPVGSPLSLECTVEGTSNPNLYWYRQAAGRGLQLLFYSVGIGQISSEVPQNLSASRPQDRQFILSSKKLLLSDSGFYLCAWSVLGGEDTQYFGPGTRLTVL.

As DNA, the CDR3 is TGTGCCAGCAGCCCAAGCCCCGGGACAGGGGGCCCTGTTAAGGAAGCTTTCTTT. As protein: CASSPSPGTGGPVKEAFF. The V gene is TRBV9, the J gene TRBJ1-1; TRBD1 agrees at 12 bases. Germline trimming cut 4 bases from V and 8 bases from J; bases unmatched to any gene: 18. Germline CDR1 SGDLS, CDR2 YYNGEE. CDR3 length: 18 amino acids.

The genes are TRBV7-9 and TRBJ1-5; D call uncertain. The germline V gene has CDR1 SEHNR and CDR2 FQNEAQ (reference sequence). The CDR3 spans 13 residues. Trimming left V 11 bases short and J 1 base short, with 12 bases between. In nucleotides, the CDR3 is TGTGCCCCTAGACCCGGAAGCAATCAGCCCCAGCATTTT. This translates into CAPRPGSNQPQHF.

The count of this clone is one. V gene TRBV4-3 combines with J gene TRBJ2-7, with 10 bases aligning to TRBD1. The CDR3 covers 17 residues. V shed 2 bases, J shed 4 bases, and the junction held 11 bases outside the gene matches. Germline V gene data show CDR1 as LGHNA and CDR2 as YSLEER. CDR3 bases: TGCGCCAGCAGCCAACTCCTGCCGGGGACAGGGGAATACGAGCAGTACTTC. Protein sequence: CASSQLLPGTGEYEQYF.

The rearrangement links TRBV13 to TRBJ1-6; 7 positions match TRBD1. Trimming took 0 bases from V and 8 from J; bases not matched to a gene: 7. Germline V lookup: CDR1 PRHDT, CDR2 FYEKMQ (reference sequence). The CDR3 consists of 16 residues. The CDR3 DNA reads TGTGCCAGCAGCTTAGGCCTACGGGACAGAGATTCACCCCTCCACTTT. Protein product: CASSLGLRDRDSPLHF.

The rearrangement joins TRBV14 to TRBJ2-5; the match to TRBD2 covers 8 bases. V was pared by 0 bases and J by 8 bases, with 20 bases of the junction left unmatched. Germline CDR1 is SGHDN and CDR2 is FVKESK. The CDR3 is 19 residues long. The CDR3 sequence is CASSQDGAGAPYSLRTQYF. Here the CDR3 DNA reads TGTGCCAGCAGCCAAGACGGAGCGGGGGCCCCGTATTCCCTCCGAACCCAGTACTTC.

J is TRBJ1-5 and V is TRBV19, with D possibly TRBD1 on 5 matching bases. Per germline, CDR1 LNHDA and CDR2 SQIVND (reference sequence). This CDR3 has 15 residues. V lost 5 bases and J lost 0, with 11 bases in between. CDR3 protein: CASSPQVHSNQPQHF. The DNA for the CDR3 is TGTGCCAGTAGTCCACAGGTGCATAGCAATCAGCCCCAGCATTTT.

The chain carries TRBV5-5 and TRBJ2-3; 15 bases are a match to TRBD2. V dropped 6 bases and J dropped 4; count of bases not matched to a gene: 12. The germline V gene has CDR1 SGHKS and CDR2 YYEKEE (reference sequence). The CDR3 consists of 18 residues. The CDR3 DNA reads as TGTGCCAGCACCCTAGGACTAGCGGGGGGGCCGTCGTCAGATACGCAGTATTTT. This gives the protein CASTLGLAGGPSSDTQYF.

This chain links TRBV7-9 with TRBJ2-5; TRBD1 is a possible D gene (6 bases). Deletions cut 3 bases from V and 4 bases from J, with 12 bases between. Germline CDR1 reads SEHNR; CDR2 reads FQNEAQ (reference sequence). CDR3 length equals 14 residues. CDR3 nucleotide sequence: TGTGCCAGCAGCTTGCAACAGGGAAGAGAGACCCAGTACTTC. Amino acids: CASSLQQGRETQYF. The full variable domain, rest sourced from reference TRBV7-9 and TRBJ2-5, is DTGVSQNPRHKITKRGQNVTFRCDPISEHNRLYWYRQTLGQGPEFLTYFQNEAQLEKSRLLSDRFSAERPKGSFSTLEIQRTEQGDSAMYLCASSLQQGRETQYFGPGTRLLVL.

This clone was recorded a few times. The gene calls are TRBV7-9 and TRBJ2-7; 10 nucleotides align to TRBD2. This CDR3 comprises 16 residues. CDR1 is SEHNR and CDR2 is FQNEAQ in the germline V gene (reference sequence). J gave up 1 base and V 1 base, and 4 bases lay outside the gene matches. The CDR3 sequence: CASSLERTSGSYEQYF. DNA of the CDR3: TGTGCCAGCAGCTTAGAAAGGACTAGCGGATCCTACGAGCAGTACTTC. The variable domain in full, completed from reference TRBV7-9 and TRBJ2-7, reads DTGVSQNPRHKITKRGQNVTFRCDPISEHNRLYWYRQTLGQGPEFLTYFQNEAQLEKSRLLSDRFSAERPKGSFSTLEIQRTEQGDSAMYLCASSLERTSGSYEQYFGPGTRLTVT.

The sample holds a few counts of this clone. The gene calls are TRBV9 and TRBJ1-2, with a possible D match to TRBD1 (5 bases). The germline V and J ends were trimmed by 4 bases and 7 bases, with 17 bases remaining between them. Looked up from germline, CDR1 is SGDLS and CDR2 is YYNGEE. The CDR3 spans 14 residues. CDR3 coding DNA: TGTGCCAGCAGCCCCCGTGCGGGGGGAAGTGGCTACACCTTC. It is translated as CASSPRAGGSGYTF.

The V call is TRBV6-6, the J call TRBJ1-4, with 8 nucleotides matching TRBD1. Losses at the gene ends were 7 bases for V and 7 bases for J; bases not matched to a gene: 5. The CDR3 runs to 13 residues. Germline V gene data show CDR1 as MNHNY and CDR2 as SVGAGI (reference sequence). The CDR3 nucleotides read TGTGCCAGCACCGGGACAGGCTTTGAAAAACTGTTTTTT. Translating gives CASTGTGFEKLFF.

This rearrangement joins TRBV5-1 to TRBJ2-7, with D perhaps matching TRBD1 (6 bases). The CDR3 extends over 13 amino acids. Germline V gene lookup returns CDR1 SGHRS and CDR2 YFSETQ. Trimming took off 4 bases at V and 4 bases at J, with 12 bases between the two ends. In DNA form, the CDR3 reads TGCGCCAGCAGCCCGGACAGCCGATACGAGCAGTACTTC. It translates to CASSPDSRYEQYF.

The gene calls are TRBV7-9 and TRBJ1-1, with D perhaps TRBD1 (5 bases). V was shortened by 5 bases and J by 1 base, with 14 bases between the two germline ends. This CDR3 has 15 amino acids. Per the germline V gene, CDR1 is SEHNR and CDR2 is FQNEAQ (reference sequence). The CDR3 DNA reads TGTGCCAGCAGCCCCCGGGAGGGACGGAACACTGAAGCTTTCTTT. This gives the protein CASSPREGRNTEAFF.